What follows are 10 T cell receptor beta chains derived from one specimen sequenced in a study of blood T cells in healthy people across ages. A sample-barcoded 5' primer and a J-beta primer mix were used in a second PCR of roughly 7 to 12 cycles. TCRdb re-called the 5' RACE reads with MiXCR, one entry per CDR3 protein. The sample comprises 800,000 to 1,000,000 distinct CDR3 sequences, roughly 50% of which are singletons, and around 15% rests with the top ten. Sample: blood. Receptors originate from a man between 25 and 39 years old in good health.

This clonotype has a count of ten or more. The chain employs TRBV29-1 and TRBJ2-7, with D possibly matching TRBD1 (5 bases). V lost 2 bases, J lost 4 bases, and 9 bases lay in between. The germline CDR1 and CDR2 sequences are SQVTM and ANQGSEA. The length of the CDR3 is 12 residues. The CDR3 region is CSVEQGLYEQYF. The CDR3 DNA reads TGCAGCGTTGAACAGGGCTTATACGAGCAGTACTTC.

This clonotype was detected ten times or more. The chain links TRBV5-6 to TRBJ2-7; tentatively, D is TRBD1 (6 bases). V was shortened by 1 base and J by 1 base, with 12 bases between the two germline ends. This CDR3 has 15 amino acids. CDR1 and CDR2 (germline): SGHDT, YYEEEE. CDR3 DNA: TGTGCCAGCAGCTTGAAGCCGCAGGGGTCCTACGAGCAGTACTTC. This translates into CASSLKPQGSYEQYF.

The chain links TRBV5-6 to TRBJ1-2; D remains unclear. V lost 1 base and J lost 4, with 11 bases in between. The CDR3 has 14 residues. Germline V lookup: CDR1 SGHDT, CDR2 YYEEEE. The CDR3 nucleotides are TGTGCCAGCAGCTTGTTGGTCCAGCCCTATGGCTACACCTTC. This translates into CASSLLVQPYGYTF.

This clonotype occurred a few times. V usage is TRBV7-9 and J usage is TRBJ2-3; 9 bases align to TRBD1. The CDR3 spans 15 residues. The germline V gene has CDR1 SEHNR and CDR2 FQNEAQ (reference sequence). The ends lost 7 bases at V and 4 bases at J; junction bases unmatched: 9. The CDR3 region has the DNA TGTGCCAGCATGCCCGGGACAGGGAGGGCAGATACGCAGTATTTT. Its protein product is CASMPGTGRADTQYF. The full variable domain, with the rest looked up from reference TRBV7-9 and TRBJ2-3, is DTGVSQNPRHKITKRGQNVTFRCDPISEHNRLYWYRQTLGQGPEFLTYFQNEAQLEKSRLLSDRFSAERPKGSFSTLEIQRTEQGDSAMYLCASMPGTGRADTQYFGPGTRLTVL.

This clonotype was found once. The chain carries TRBV29-1 and TRBJ1-4; the D is unclear. In germline, CDR1 is SQVTM, CDR2 ANQGSEA. V lost 3 bases and J 9 bases, leaving 11 bases between the germline ends. CDR3 length: 12 amino acids. CDR3 in amino acids: CSVELDSKKLFF. The CDR3 bases are TGCAGCGTTGAGTTGGATTCGAAAAAACTGTTTTTT.

The V and J genes are TRBV5-6 and TRBJ1-1, with 7 positions matching TRBD1. Germline trimming cut 9 bases from V and 0 bases from J; bases unmatched to any gene: 5. The CDR3 sequence is 13 residues long. Per the germline V gene, CDR1 is SGHDT and CDR2 is YYEEEE. CDR3 sequence: CATTGQLNTEAFF. In nucleotides, the CDR3 is TGTGCCACCACGGGACAGCTGAACACTGAAGCTTTCTTT.

Note on this clonotype: One junction end disagrees with the germline gene, perhaps due to a read error. This chain connects TRBV3-1 to TRBJ2-7; TRBD1 matches 7 bases. Germline CDR1 and CDR2: LGHDT and YNNKEL (reference sequence). The CDR3 has 13 amino acids. This chain's CDR3 is CTSSWDSSYEQYF. The CDR3, as DNA: TGTACCAGCAGCTGGGACAGCTCCTACGAGCAGTACTTC.

This clonotype was detected only a few times. This sequence joins TRBV28 and TRBJ2-7; 9 nucleotides match TRBD2. Germline CDR1 and CDR2: MDHEN and SYDVKM. J lost 5 bases, V lost 5 bases, and 10 bases had no gene match. This CDR3 comprises 15 residues. The CDR3 region has the DNA TGTGCCAGCAGTCAACCCAGCGGGGGGTTCGACGAGCAGTACTTC. This gives the protein CASSQPSGGFDEQYF. Together with reference TRBV28 and TRBJ2-7, the CDR3 gives the full variable domain: DVKVTQSSRYLVKRTGEKVFLECVQDMDHENMFWYRQDPGLGLRLIYFSYDVKMKEKGDIPEGYSVSREKKERFSLILESASTNQTSMYLCASSQPSGGFDEQYFGPGTRLTVT.

A note on this clonotype: It may be a read error: a sequence one base away is much more abundant. The CDR3 sequence: CASSQEARGGEQYF. CDR3 sequence (DNA): TGTGCCAGCAGCCAAGAGGCTCGCGGGGGTGAGCAGTACTTC. The V gene is TRBV14, the J gene TRBJ2-7, with TRBD2 identical over 7 bases. V was clipped by 0 bases and J by 7 bases; unmatched bases: 6. From germline, CDR1 is SGHDN and CDR2 FVKESK. This CDR3 has 14 residues.

There are a few counts of this clonotype. The genes are TRBV5-1 and TRBJ2-3, with 7 bases lining up with TRBD1. Germline loops: CDR1 SGHRS, CDR2 YFSETQ. V shed 3 bases and J 6 bases; nucleotides not matched to a gene: 7. The CDR3 runs 14 residues. For the CDR3, the DNA is TGCGCCAGCAGCTACGGGACAGTAAAGGATACGCAGTATTTT. Residues: CASSYGTVKDTQYF.